These T cell receptor beta chains were read from a single sample in a study of cytomegalovirus exposure and HLA in healthy donors. Only in-frame clones appear in the TCRdb table, and some are missing; sequencing was by immunoSEQ multiplex PCR. The sample yields over 200,000 clones, 80% to 95% seen once. The sample comprised PBMCs. These receptors all stem from a young woman in good health and CMV-seronegative. The CDR3 runs from the conserved cysteine through the conserved F or W. D genes are given only for firm matches. Clone size appears in some rows only: once, few, many, or a class for an expanded clone.

j_gene: TRBJ1-3; d_gene: .; v_gene: TRBV4-3; abundance: once; CDR3nt: TGCGCCAGCAGCCAATATTGGGGCTCTGGAAACACCATATATTTT; CDR3aa: CASSQYWGSGNTIYF
j_gene: TRBJ2-2; d_gene: .; v_gene: TRBV19; abundance: .; CDR3nt: TGTGCCAGTGGACTCAGCGTCAACACCGGGGAGCTGTTTTTT; CDR3aa: CASGLSVNTGELFF
j_gene: TRBJ2-7; d_gene: TRBD2; v_gene: TRBV29-1; abundance: .; CDR3nt: TGCGGGGGCGGGGGGGGCACTTTGGGCGAGCAGTACTTC; CDR3aa: CGGGGGTLGEQYF
j_gene: TRBJ1-3; d_gene: .; v_gene: TRBV6-5; abundance: .; CDR3nt: TGTGCCAGCAGTTTAATTGCACAGGGCTCTGGAAACACCATATATTTT; CDR3aa: CASSLIAQGSGNTIYF
j_gene: TRBJ1-4; d_gene: TRBD1; v_gene: TRBV28; abundance: .; CDR3nt: TGTGCCAGCAGGGACAGGGGGCCTCACGGCGAAAAACTGTTTTTT; CDR3aa: CASRDRGPHGEKLFF
j_gene: TRBJ2-1; d_gene: TRBD1; v_gene: TRBV27; abundance: .; CDR3nt: TGTGCCAGCAGTTGGGACAGTTTCTCCTACAATGAGCAGTTCTTC; CDR3aa: CASSWDSFSYNEQFF
j_gene: TRBJ2-7; d_gene: TRBD1; v_gene: TRBV19; abundance: few; CDR3nt: TGTGCCAGTAGTACACGACAGGGCGAGCAGTACTTC; CDR3aa: CASSTRQGEQYF
j_gene: TRBJ1-1; d_gene: .; v_gene: TRBV7-3; abundance: few; CDR3nt: TGTGCCAGCAGCTGGGGGACGGACACTGAAGCTTTCTTT; CDR3aa: CASSWGTDTEAFF
j_gene: TRBJ1-2; d_gene: .; v_gene: TRBV5-4; abundance: .; CDR3nt: TGTGCCAGCACCCTGGATAGGGGCTCCCTCTATGGCTACACCTTC; CDR3aa: CASTLDRGSLYGYTF
j_gene: TRBJ1-2; d_gene: TRBD1; v_gene: TRBV13; abundance: .; CDR3nt: TGTGCCGGGGGGACAGGGGAGGACTATGGCTACACCTTC; CDR3aa: CAGGTGEDYGYTF
j_gene: TRBJ1-5; d_gene: .; v_gene: TRBV4-1; abundance: .; CDR3nt: TGCGCCAGCAGCCAAGAGAGTGAGATGGCCCAGCATTTT; CDR3aa: CASSQESEMAQHF
j_gene: TRBJ2-7; d_gene: .; v_gene: TRBV5-1; abundance: .; CDR3nt: TGCGCCAGCAGCTTGGGAGTCCAAACCTCCTACGAGCAGTACTTC; CDR3aa: CASSLGVQTSYEQYF
j_gene: TRBJ2-7; d_gene: TRBD2; v_gene: TRBV7-9; abundance: once; CDR3nt: TGTGCCAGCAGCAGAACCTCACTAGCGGGAGGCGAGCAGTACTTC; CDR3aa: CASSRTSLAGGEQYF
j_gene: TRBJ2-1; d_gene: TRBD1; v_gene: TRBV7-3; abundance: .; CDR3nt: TGTGCCAGCAGCTCGGGACAGGGTCGGAATGAGCAGTTCTTC; CDR3aa: CASSSGQGRNEQFF
j_gene: TRBJ2-2; d_gene: .; v_gene: TRBV11-2; abundance: .; CDR3nt: TGTGCCAGCAGTTACTACACCGGGGAGCTGTTTTTT; CDR3aa: CASSYYTGELFF
j_gene: TRBJ2-1; d_gene: .; v_gene: TRBV2; abundance: .; CDR3nt: TGTGCCAGACGGCCTTCCGGCTACAATGAGCAGTTCTTC; CDR3aa: CARRPSGYNEQFF
j_gene: TRBJ1-1; d_gene: .; v_gene: TRBV7-6; abundance: .; CDR3nt: TGTGCCAGCAGCTTCAGAGTGAACACTGAAGCTTTCTTT; CDR3aa: CASSFRVNTEAFF
j_gene: TRBJ2-1; d_gene: .; v_gene: TRBV11-2; abundance: few; CDR3nt: TGTGCCAGCAGCTTCGGCAATGAGCAGTTCTTC; CDR3aa: CASSFGNEQFF
j_gene: TRBJ1-5; d_gene: .; v_gene: TRBV5-6; abundance: .; CDR3nt: TGTGCCAGCAGCTTGTGGGCCAGGTGGGGCAATCAGCCCCAGCATTTT; CDR3aa: CASSLWARWGNQPQHF
j_gene: TRBJ2-2; d_gene: .; v_gene: TRBV4-1; abundance: .; CDR3nt: TGCGCCAGCAGCCAAGATCGTACCACCGGGGAGCTGTTTTTT; CDR3aa: CASSQDRTTGELFF
j_gene: TRBJ2-1; d_gene: .; v_gene: TRBV7-9; abundance: .; CDR3nt: TGTGCCAGCTCCACCGGGACATACTACAATGAGCAGTTCTTC; CDR3aa: CASSTGTYYNEQFF
j_gene: TRBJ2-7; d_gene: TRBD2; v_gene: TRBV5-1; abundance: .; CDR3nt: TGCGCCAGCAGCTTAGCGGGGAACTACGAGCAGTACTTC; CDR3aa: CASSLAGNYEQYF